These T cell receptor beta chains were read from a single sample in a study of blood T cells in healthy people across ages. Each CDR3 protein is one row after TCRdb ran MiXCR on the 5' RACE reads. The sample shows under 2,000,000 distinct CDR3 sequences, around 50% of them seen only once. The specimen sequenced was blood. The receptors originated from a woman aged 40-49 years in good health. The CDR3 runs from the conserved cysteine through the conserved F or W. The D gene is left open where the match is weak. Where a row states a size, it is once, few, many or the class of an expanded clone; other rows omit it.

j_gene	abundance	d_gene	v_gene	CDR3nt	CDR3aa
TRBJ2-1	NA	NA	TRBV29-1	TGCAGCGTTGAGACTGGGAAGTTCTTC	CSVETGKFF
TRBJ2-1	NA	TRBD2	TRBV12-3/TRBV12-4	TGTGCCAGCAGTCCCCAAGCGGGGGGCTCCAATGAGCAGTTCTTC	CASSPQAGGSNEQFF
TRBJ2-6	NA	TRBD1	TRBV7-8	TGTGCCTGCAGCCCGACAGGGTTTGGGGCCAACGTCCTGACTTTC	CACSPTGFGANVLTF
TRBJ1-6	NA	NA	TRBV2	TGTGCCAGCAGTGAAAGTCCGGGGTTGCGTAGTTCACCCCTCCACTTT	CASSESPGLRSSPLHF
TRBJ2-7	NA	NA	TRBV20-1	TGCAGTGCTAGGAGGGAGTCAGGGGTGTCCTACGAGCAGTACTTC	CSARRESGVSYEQYF
TRBJ1-5	NA	NA	TRBV19	TGTGCCAGTAGTCCGGCAGCGGGTCAGCCCCAGCATTTT	CASSPAAGQPQHF
TRBJ2-5	NA	TRBD1	TRBV5-1	TGCGCCAGCAGCTTCCGACAGGGAAACCAAGAGACCCAGTACTTC	CASSFRQGNQETQYF
TRBJ2-7	NA	TRBD2	TRBV20-1	TGCAGTGCAGCCGGGGGGGAGCGTTTCTACGAGCAGTACTTC	CSAAGGERFYEQYF
TRBJ2-1	NA	NA	TRBV20-1	TGCAGTGCTAGAGATCACAGTTTTTCCTACAATGAGCAGTTCTTC	CSARDHSFSYNEQFF
TRBJ2-1	few	TRBD2	TRBV4-2	TGTGCCAGCAGCCAATTCTTAGCGGGGGACCCGCGCAATGAGCAGTTCTTC	CASSQFLAGDPRNEQFF
TRBJ2-6	NA	NA	TRBV4-1	TGCGCCAGCAGCCAAGATCCTCCCTCCGGGTCTGGGGCCAACGTCCTGACTTTC	CASSQDPPSGSGANVLTF
TRBJ2-3	NA	NA	TRBV28	TGTGCCAGCGAGGGGGGCCCTACAGATACGCAGTATTTT	CASEGGPTDTQYF
TRBJ2-3	NA	NA	TRBV10-3	TGTGCCAACTCGGGGGCGATCACAGATACGCAGTATTTT	CANSGAITDTQYF
TRBJ2-1	NA	NA	TRBV15	TGTGCCACCAGCAGAGCCGGGGCCGGGATTCCCAATGAGCAGTTCTTC	CATSRAGAGIPNEQFF
TRBJ2-5	NA	TRBD1	TRBV7-9	TGTGCCGGCAGCCCCCCGACAGGGGAAGAGACCCAGTACTTC	CAGSPPTGEETQYF
TRBJ2-5	NA	NA	TRBV20-1	TGCAGTGGGGACGAGAACCGTCGGTACCAAGAGACCCAGTACTTC	CSGDENRRYQETQYF